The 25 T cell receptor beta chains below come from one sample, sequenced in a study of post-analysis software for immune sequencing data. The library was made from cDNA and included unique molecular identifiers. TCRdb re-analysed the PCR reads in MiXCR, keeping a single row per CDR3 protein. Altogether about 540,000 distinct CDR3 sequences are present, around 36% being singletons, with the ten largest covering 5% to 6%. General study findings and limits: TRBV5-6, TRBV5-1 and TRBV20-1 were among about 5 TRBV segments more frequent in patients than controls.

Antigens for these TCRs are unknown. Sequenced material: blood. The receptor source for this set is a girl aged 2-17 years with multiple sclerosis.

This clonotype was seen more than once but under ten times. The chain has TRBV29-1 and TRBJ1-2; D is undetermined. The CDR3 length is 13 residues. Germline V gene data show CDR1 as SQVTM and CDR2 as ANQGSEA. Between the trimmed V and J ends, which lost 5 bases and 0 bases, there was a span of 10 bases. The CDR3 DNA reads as TGCAGCGTTACTGTTGTAGCTAACTATGGCTACACCTTC. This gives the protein CSVTVVANYGYTF.

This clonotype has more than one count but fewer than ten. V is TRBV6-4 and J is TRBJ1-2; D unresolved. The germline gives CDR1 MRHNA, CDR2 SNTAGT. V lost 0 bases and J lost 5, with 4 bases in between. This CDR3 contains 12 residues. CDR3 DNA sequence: TGTGCCAGCAGTGACTCAGGATATGGCTACACCTTC. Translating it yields CASSDSGYGYTF.

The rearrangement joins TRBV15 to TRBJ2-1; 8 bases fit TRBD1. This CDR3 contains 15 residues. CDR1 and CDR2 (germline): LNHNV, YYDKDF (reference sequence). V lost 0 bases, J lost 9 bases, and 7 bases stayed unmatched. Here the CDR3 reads CATSRERTGLGEQFF. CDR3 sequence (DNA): TGTGCCACCAGCAGAGAGAGGACAGGGCTGGGTGAGCAGTTCTTC.

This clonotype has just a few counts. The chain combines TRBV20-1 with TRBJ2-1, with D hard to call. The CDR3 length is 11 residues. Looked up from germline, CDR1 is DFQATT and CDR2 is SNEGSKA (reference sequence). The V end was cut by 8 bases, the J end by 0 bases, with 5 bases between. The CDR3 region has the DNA TGCAGTACCCCCTCCTACAATGAGCAGTTCTTC. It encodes CSTPSYNEQFF.

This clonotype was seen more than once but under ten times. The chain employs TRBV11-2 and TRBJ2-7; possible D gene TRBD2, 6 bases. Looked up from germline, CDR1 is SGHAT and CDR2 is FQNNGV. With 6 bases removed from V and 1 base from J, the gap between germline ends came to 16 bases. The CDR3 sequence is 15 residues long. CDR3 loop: CASSSRLGGSYEQYF. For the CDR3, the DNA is TGTGCCAGCAGTTCTAGACTCGGGGGATCCTACGAGCAGTACTTC.

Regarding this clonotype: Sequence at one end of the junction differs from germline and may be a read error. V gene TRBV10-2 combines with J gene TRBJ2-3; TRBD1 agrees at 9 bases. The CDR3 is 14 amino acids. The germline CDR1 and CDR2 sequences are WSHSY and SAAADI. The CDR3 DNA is TGCGCCAGCAGGGGGACAGGGAGGACAGATACGCGGTATTTT. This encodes CASRGTGRTDTRYF.

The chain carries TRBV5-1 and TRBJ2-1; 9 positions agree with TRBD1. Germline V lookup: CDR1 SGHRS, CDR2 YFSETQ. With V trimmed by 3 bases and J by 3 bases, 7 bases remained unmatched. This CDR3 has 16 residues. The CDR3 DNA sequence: TGCGCCAGCAGCTCTGGGCGGACAGGGGACTACAATGAGCAGTTCTTC. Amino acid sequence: CASSSGRTGDYNEQFF.

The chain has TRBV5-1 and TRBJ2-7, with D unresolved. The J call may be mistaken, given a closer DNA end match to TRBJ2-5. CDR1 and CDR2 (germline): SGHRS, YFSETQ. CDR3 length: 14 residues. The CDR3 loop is CASSSIARVETQYF. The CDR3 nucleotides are TGCGCCAGCAGCTCGATTGCCCGGGTCGAGACCCAGTACTTC.

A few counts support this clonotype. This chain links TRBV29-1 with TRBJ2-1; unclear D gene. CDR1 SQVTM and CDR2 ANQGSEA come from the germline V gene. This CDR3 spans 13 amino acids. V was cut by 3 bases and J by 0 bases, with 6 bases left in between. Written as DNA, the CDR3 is TGCAGCGTTGAGGCAGCCTCCTACAATGAGCAGTTCTTC. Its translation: CSVEAASYNEQFF.

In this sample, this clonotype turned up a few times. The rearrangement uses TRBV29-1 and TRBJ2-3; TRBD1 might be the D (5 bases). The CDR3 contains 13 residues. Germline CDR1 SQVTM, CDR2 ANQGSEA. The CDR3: CSFKGPLTDTQYF. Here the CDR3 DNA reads TGCAGTTTCAAGGGGCCGCTCACAGATACGCAGTATTTT.

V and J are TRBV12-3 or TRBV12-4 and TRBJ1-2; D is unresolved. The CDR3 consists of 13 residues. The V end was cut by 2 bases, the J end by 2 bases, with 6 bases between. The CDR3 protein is CASSLMANYGYTF. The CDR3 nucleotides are TGTGCCAGCAGTTTAATGGCCAACTATGGCTACACCTTC.

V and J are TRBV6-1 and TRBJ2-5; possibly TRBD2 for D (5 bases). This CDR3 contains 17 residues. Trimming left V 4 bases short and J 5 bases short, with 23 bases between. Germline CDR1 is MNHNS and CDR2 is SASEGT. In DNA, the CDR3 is TGTGCCAGCAGTGTCTTGGCTAGCCGAAACCAAGGGGAGACCCAGTACTTC. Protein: CASSVLASRNQGETQYF.

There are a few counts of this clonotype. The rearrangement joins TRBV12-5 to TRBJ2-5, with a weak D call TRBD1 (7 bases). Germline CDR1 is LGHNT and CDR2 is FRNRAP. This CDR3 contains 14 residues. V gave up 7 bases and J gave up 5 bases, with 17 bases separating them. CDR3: CASALEGAGETQYF. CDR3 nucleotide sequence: TGTGCTAGTGCCCTGGAGGGGGCAGGCGAGACCCAGTACTTC.

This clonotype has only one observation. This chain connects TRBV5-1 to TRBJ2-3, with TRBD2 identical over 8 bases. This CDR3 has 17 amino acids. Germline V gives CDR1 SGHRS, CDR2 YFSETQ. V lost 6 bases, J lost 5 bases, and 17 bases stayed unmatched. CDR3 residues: CASTNLRGGLYRDTQYF. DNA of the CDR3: TGCGCCAGCACGAACCTCCGGGGGGGCCTGTATAGAGATACGCAGTATTTT.

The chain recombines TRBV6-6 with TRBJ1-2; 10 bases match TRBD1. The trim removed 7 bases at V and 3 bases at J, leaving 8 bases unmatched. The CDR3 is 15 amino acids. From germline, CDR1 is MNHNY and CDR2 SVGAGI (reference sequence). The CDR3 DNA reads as TGTGCCAGCAACAACCGGGGACAGGGGTACTATGGCTACACCTTC. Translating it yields CASNNRGQGYYGYTF.

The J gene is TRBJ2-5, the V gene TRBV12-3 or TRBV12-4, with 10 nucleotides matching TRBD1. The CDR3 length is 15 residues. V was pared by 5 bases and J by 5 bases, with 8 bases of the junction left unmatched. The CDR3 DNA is TGTGCCAGCAGTCCCGGGACAGGGGAATCCGAGACCCAGTACTTC. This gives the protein CASSPGTGESETQYF.

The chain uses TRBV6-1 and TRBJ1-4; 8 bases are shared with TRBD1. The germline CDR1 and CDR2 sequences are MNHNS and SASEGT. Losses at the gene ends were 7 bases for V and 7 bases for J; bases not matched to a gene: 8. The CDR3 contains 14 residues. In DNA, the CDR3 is TGTGCCAGCATCATAGGACAGGGTGGTGAAAAACTGTTTTTT. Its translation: CASIIGQGGEKLFF.

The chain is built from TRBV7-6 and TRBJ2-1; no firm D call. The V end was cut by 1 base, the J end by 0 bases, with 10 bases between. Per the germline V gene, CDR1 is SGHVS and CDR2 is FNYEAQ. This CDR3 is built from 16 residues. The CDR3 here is CASSLDRSSSYNEQFF. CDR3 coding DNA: TGTGCCAGCAGCTTAGACAGAAGTAGCTCCTACAATGAGCAGTTCTTC.

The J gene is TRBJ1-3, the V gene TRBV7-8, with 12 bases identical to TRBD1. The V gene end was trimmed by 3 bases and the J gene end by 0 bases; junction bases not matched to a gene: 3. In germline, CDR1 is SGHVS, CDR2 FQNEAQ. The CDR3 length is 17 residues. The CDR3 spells CASSLGQGAISGNTIYF. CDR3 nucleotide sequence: TGTGCCAGCAGCTTGGGACAGGGGGCCATCTCTGGAAACACCATATATTTT. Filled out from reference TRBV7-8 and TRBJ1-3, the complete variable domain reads GAGVSQSPRYKVAKRGQDVALRCDPISGHVSLFWYQQALGQGPEFLTYFQNEAQLDKSGLPSDRFFAERPEGSVSTLKIQRTQQEDSAVYLCASSLGQGAISGNTIYFGEGSWLTVV.

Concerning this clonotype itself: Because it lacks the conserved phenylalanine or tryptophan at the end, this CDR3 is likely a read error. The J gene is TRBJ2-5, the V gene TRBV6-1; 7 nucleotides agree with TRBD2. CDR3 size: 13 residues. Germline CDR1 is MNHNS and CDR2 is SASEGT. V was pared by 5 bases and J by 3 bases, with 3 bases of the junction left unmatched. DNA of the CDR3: TGTGCCAGCAGTTGGGGGGGGGAAGAGACCCAGTACGTC. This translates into CASSWGGEETQYV.

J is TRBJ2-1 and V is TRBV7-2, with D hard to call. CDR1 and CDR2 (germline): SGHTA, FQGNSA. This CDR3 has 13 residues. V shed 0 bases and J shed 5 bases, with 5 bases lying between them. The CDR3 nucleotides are TGTGCCAGCAGCTTAGCGGATAACAATGAGCAGTTCTTC. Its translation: CASSLADNNEQFF.

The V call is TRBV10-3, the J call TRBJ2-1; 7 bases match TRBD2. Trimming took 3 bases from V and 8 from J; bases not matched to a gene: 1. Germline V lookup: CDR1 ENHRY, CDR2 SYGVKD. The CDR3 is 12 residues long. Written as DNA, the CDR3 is TGTGCCATCAGTGATGGGGGGGATGAGCAGTTCTTC. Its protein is CAISDGGDEQFF.

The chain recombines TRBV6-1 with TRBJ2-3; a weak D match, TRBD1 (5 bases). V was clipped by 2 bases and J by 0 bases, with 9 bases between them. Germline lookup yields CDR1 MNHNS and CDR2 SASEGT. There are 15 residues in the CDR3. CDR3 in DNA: TGTGCCAGCAGTGAACAGGGATTCAGCACAGATACGCAGTATTTT. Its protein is CASSEQGFSTDTQYF.

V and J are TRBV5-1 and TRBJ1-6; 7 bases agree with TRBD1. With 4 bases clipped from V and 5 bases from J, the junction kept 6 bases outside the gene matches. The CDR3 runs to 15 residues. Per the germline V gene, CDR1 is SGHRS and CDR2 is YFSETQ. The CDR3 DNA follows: TGCGCCAGCAGCGCGGGGACAGCAAATAATTCACCCCTCCACTTT. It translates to CASSAGTANNSPLHF.

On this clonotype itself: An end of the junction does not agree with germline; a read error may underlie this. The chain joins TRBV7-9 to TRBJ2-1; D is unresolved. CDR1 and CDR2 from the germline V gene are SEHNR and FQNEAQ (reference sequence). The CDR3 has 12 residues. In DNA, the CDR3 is TGTGCCGGCAGCGAGACTTGGCATGAGCAGTTCTTC. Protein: CAGSETWHEQFF.